This T cell receptor beta chain was sequenced in a study of T cell changes during pregnancy in multiple sclerosis. The data were produced by immunoSEQ multiplex PCR, yet TCRdb's version contains in-frame clones alone and is incomplete. The table shows about 98,000 clones, with 92% occurring only once. The receptor comes from a female donor in good health, enrolled as a control in a pregnancy study. Here the sequenced sample was peripheral blood, taken after pregnancy.

CDR3 bases: TGTGCCAGCAGGTACACAGGGACAGATACGCAGTATTTT. This translates into CASRYTGTDTQYF. The rearrangement uses TRBV27 and TRBJ2-3, with a tentative D call TRBD1 (6 bases). CDR3 length: 13 amino acids. The germline CDR1 and CDR2 sequences are MNHEY and SMNVEV (reference sequence). Trimming took 6 bases from V and 3 from J, leaving 10 bases between them.